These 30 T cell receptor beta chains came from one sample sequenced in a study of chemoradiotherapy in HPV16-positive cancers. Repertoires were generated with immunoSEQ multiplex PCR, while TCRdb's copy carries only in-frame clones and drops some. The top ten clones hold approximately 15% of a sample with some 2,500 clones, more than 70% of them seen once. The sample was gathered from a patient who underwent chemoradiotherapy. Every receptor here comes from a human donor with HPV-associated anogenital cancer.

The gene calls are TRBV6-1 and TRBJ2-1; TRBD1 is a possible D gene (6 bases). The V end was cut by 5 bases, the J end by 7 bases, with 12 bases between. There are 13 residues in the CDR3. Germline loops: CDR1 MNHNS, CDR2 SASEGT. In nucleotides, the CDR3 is TGTGCCAGCAGTTATCTTACAGGGAATGAGCAGTTCTTC. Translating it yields CASSYLTGNEQFF.

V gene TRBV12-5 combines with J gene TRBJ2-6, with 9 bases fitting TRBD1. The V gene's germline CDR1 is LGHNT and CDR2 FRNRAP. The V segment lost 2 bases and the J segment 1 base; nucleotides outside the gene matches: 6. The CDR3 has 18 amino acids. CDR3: CASGLITGGLSGANVLTF. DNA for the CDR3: TGTGCTAGTGGTTTGATCACAGGGGGCCTGTCTGGGGCCAACGTCCTGACTTTC.

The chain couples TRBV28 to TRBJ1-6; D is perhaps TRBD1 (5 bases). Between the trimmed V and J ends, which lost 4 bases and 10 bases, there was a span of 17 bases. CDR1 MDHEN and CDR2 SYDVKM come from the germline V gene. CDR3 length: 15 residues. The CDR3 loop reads CASSSASLRGSPLHF. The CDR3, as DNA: TGTGCCAGCAGTTCAGCTTCTCTACGGGGCTCACCCCTCCACTTT.

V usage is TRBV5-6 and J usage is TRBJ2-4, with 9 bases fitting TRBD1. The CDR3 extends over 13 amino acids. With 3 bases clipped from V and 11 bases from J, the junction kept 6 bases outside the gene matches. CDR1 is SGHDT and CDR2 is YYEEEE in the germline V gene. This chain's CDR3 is CASSYRDRDVQYF. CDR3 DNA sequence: TGTGCCAGCAGCTACCGGGACAGGGACGTTCAGTACTTC.

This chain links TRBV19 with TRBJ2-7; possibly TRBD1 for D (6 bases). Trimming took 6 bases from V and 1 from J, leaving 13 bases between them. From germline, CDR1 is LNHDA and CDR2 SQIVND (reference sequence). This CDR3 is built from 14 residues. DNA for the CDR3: TGTGCCAGTAGCCGGGACACCCTGTCCTACGAGCAGTACTTC. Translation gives CASSRDTLSYEQYF.

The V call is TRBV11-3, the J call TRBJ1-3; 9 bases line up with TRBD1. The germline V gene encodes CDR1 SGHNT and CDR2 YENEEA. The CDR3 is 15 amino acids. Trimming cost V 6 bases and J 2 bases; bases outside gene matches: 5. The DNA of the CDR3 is TGTGCCAGCAGTCCGGGACAGGGTCCTGGAAACACCATATATTTT. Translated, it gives CASSPGQGPGNTIYF. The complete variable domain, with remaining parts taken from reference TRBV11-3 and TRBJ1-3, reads EAGVVQSPRYKIIEKKQPVAFWCNPISGHNTLYWYLQNLGQGPELLIRYENEEAVDDSQLPKDRFSAERLKGVDSTLKIQPAELGDSAVYLCASSPGQGPGNTIYFGEGSWLTVV.

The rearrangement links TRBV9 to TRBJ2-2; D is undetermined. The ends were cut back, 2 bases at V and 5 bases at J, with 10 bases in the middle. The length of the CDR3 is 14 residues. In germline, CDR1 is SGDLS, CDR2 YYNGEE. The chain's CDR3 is CASSVLTVTGELFF. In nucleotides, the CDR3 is TGTGCCAGCAGCGTCCTTACGGTGACCGGGGAGCTGTTTTTT.

As DNA, the CDR3 is TGTGCCAGCAGTTTTGGGGACAGGAGCTCCTATAATTCACCCCTCCACTTT. Protein sequence: CASSFGDRSSYNSPLHF. The chain employs TRBV27 and TRBJ1-6; 8 nucleotides agree with TRBD1. The junction had 4 bases not matched to a gene; V was cut back by 3 bases and J by 0 bases. Germline V gene sequence: CDR1 MNHEY, CDR2 SMNVEV (reference sequence). The CDR3 contains 17 residues.

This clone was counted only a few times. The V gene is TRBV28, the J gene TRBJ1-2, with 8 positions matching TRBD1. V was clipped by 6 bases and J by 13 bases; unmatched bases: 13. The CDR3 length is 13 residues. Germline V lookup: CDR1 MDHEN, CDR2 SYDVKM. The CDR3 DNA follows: TGTGCCAGCAGGCTCCCAGGGACAGGTGCGGCCACCTTC. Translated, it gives CASRLPGTGAATF.

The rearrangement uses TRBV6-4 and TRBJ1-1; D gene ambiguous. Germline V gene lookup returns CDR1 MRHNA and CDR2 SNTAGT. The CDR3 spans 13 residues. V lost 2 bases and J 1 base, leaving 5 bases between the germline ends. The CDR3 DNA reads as TGTGCCAGCAGTGACGGGGAGAACACTGAAGCTTTCTTT. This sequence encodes CASSDGENTEAFF.

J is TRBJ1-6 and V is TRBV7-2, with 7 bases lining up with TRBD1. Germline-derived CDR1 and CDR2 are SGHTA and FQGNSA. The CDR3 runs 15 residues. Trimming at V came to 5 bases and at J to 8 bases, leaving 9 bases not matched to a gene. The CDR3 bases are TGTGCCAGCAGCCCAACCACAGGGGTCGATTCACCCCTCCACTTT. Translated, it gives CASSPTTGVDSPLHF.

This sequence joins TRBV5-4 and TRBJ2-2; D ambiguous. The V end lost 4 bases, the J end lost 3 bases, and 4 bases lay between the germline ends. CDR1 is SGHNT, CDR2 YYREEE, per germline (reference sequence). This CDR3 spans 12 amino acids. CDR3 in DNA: TGTGCCAGCAGCCGGGACACCGGGGAGCTGTTTTTT. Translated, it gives CASSRDTGELFF.

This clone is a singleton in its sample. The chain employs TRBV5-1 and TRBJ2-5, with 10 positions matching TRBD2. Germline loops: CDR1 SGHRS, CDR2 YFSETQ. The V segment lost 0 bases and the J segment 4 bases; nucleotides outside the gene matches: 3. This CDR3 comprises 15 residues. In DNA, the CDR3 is TGCGCCAGCAGCTTGGAGCTAGCGGGGGTAGAGACCCAGTACTTC. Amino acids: CASSLELAGVETQYF.

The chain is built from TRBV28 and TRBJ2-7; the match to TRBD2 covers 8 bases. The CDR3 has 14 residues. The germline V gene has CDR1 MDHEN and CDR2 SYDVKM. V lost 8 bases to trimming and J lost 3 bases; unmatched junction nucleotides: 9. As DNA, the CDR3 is TGTGCCAGCTCTCCGGGGAGCGGGGGCTACGAGCAGTACTTC. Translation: CASSPGSGGYEQYF.

The CDR3 DNA sequence: TGTGCCAGCAGCCTCAATTTTGGTGAGCAGTTCTTC. Protein: CASSLNFGEQFF. This sequence joins TRBV11-2 and TRBJ2-1; no clear D gene. Trimming pared 5 bases from V and 9 bases from J, leaving 11 bases between. Germline CDR1 is SGHAT and CDR2 is FQNNGV. The CDR3 loop spans 12 amino acids. The full variable domain, rest sourced from reference TRBV11-2 and TRBJ2-1, is EAGVAQSPRYKIIEKRQSVAFWCNPISGHATLYWYQQILGQGPKLLIQFQNNGVVDDSQLPKDRFSAERLKGVDSTLKIQPAKLEDSAVYLCASSLNFGEQFFGPGTRLTVL.

CDR3 loop: CASSLGEGGSFEQYF. The CDR3 DNA sequence: TGTGCCAGCAGCTTGGGGGAGGGCGGGAGTTTCGAGCAGTACTTC. The chain carries TRBV7-2 and TRBJ2-7, with TRBD2 identical over 7 bases. Germline V gives CDR1 SGHTA, CDR2 FQGNSA. Losses at the gene ends were 3 bases for V and 6 bases for J; bases not matched to a gene: 11. The CDR3 has 15 amino acids.

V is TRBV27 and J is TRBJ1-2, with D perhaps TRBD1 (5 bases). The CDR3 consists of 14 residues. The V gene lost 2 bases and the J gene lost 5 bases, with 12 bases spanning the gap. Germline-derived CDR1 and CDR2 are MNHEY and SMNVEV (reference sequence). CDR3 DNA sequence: TGTGCCAGCAGTTTAGGTGGGGGTCCTTATGGCTACACCTTC. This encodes CASSLGGGPYGYTF.

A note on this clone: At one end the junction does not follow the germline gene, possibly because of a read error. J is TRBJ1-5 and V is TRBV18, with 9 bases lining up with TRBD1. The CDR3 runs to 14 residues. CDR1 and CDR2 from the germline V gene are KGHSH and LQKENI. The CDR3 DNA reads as TGTGCCAGCTCACCTACAGGGGGCAAACAGCCCCAGCATTTT. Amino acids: CASSPTGGKQPQHF.

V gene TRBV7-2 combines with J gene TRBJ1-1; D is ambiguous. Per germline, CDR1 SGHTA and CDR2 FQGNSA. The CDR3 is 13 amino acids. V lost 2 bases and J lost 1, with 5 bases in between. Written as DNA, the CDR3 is TGTGCCAGCAGCTTAAAGACGAACACTGAAGCTTTCTTT. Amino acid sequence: CASSLKTNTEAFF.

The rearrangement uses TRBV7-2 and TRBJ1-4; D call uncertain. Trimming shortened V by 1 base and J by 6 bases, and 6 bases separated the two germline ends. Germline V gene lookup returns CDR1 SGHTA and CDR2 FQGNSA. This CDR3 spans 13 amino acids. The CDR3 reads CASSLGEYEKLFF. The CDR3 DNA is TGTGCCAGCAGCTTAGGGGAGTATGAAAAACTGTTTTTT.

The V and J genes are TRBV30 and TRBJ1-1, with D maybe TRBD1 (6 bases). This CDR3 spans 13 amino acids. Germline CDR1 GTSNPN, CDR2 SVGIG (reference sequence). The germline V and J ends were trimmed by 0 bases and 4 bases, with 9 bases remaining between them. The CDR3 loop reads CAWSVRGGTEAFF. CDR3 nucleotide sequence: TGTGCCTGGAGTGTACGAGGGGGCACTGAAGCTTTCTTT. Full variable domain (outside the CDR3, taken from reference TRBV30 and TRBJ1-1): SQTIHQWPATLVQPVGSPLSLECTVEGTSNPNLYWYRQAAGRGLQLLFYSVGIGQISSEVPQNLSASRPQDRQFILSSKKLLLSDSGFYLCAWSVRGGTEAFFGQGTRLTVV.

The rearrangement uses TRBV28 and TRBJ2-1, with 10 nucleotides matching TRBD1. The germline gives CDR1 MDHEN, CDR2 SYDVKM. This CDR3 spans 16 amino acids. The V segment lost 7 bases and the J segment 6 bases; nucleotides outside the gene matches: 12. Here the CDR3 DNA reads TGTGCCAGCACCTCTCCGAACCGGGACAGGGGCAATGAGCAGTTCTTC. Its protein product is CASTSPNRDRGNEQFF.

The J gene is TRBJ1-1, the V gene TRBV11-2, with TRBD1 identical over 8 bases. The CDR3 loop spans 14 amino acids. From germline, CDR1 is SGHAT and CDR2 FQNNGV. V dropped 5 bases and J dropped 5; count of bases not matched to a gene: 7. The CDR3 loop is CASSPRTGMTEAFF. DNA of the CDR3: TGTGCCAGCAGCCCCCGGACAGGGATGACTGAAGCTTTCTTT.

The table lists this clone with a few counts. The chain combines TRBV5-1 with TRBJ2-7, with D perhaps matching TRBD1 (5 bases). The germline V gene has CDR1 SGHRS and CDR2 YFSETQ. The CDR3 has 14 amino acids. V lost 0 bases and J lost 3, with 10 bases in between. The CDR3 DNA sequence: TGCGCCAGCAGCTTGGTGGTAGACAGCTACGAGCAGTACTTC. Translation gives CASSLVVDSYEQYF.

CDR3 nucleotides: TGTGCCAGCAGTGGAACTACAGAGGGCGGTGAGCAGTTCTTC. Its translation is CASSGTTEGGEQFF. The V call is TRBV6-4, the J call TRBJ2-1; tentative D call: TRBD2 (5 bases). CDR3 length equals 14 residues. The germline V gene has CDR1 MRHNA and CDR2 SNTAGT. Deletions cut 4 bases from V and 9 bases from J, with 16 bases between.

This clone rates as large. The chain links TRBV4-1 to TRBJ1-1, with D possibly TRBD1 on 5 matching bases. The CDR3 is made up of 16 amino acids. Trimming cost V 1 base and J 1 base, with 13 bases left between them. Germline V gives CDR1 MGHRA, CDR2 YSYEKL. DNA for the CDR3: TGCGCCAGCAGCCAAGGACAGTACAACAAGAACACTGAAGCTTTCTTT. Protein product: CASSQGQYNKNTEAFF.

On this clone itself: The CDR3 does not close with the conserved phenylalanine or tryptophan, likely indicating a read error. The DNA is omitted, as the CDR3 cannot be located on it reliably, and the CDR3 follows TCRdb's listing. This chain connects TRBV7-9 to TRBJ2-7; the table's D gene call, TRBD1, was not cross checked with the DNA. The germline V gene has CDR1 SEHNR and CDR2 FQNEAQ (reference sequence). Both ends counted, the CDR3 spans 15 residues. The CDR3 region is CASSLAGQPQGRFNL.

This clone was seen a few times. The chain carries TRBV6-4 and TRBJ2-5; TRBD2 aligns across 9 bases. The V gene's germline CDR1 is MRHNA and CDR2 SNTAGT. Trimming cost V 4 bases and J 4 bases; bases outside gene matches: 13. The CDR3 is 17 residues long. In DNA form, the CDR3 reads TGTGCCAGCAGTGCTGGACTAGCGCAGACCGGTCTAGAGACCCAGTACTTC. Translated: CASSAGLAQTGLETQYF.

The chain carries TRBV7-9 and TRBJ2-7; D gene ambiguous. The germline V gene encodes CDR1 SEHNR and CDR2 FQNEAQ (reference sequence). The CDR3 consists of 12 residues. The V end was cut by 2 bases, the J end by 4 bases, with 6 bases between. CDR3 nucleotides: TGTGCCAGCAGCTTAATCGTGTACGAGCAGTACTTC. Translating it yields CASSLIVYEQYF.

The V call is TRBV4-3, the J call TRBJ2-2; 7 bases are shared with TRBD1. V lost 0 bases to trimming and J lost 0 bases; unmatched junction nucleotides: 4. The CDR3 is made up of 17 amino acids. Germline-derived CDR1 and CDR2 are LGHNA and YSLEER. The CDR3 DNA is TGCGCCAGCAGCCAAGAGCACAGGGGAGCGAACACCGGGGAGCTGTTTTTT. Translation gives CASSQEHRGANTGELFF.